A selection of T cell receptor beta chains follows, all from one sample in a study of post-analysis software for immune sequencing data. TCRdb reanalysed the PCR reads using MiXCR and keeps one entry per CDR3 protein. The table includes 750,000 to 950,000 distinct CDR3 sequences, 40% to 55% detected once. The sequenced sample was blood. The receptors here all came from a girl under 18 with multiple sclerosis. Both conserved end residues are part of each CDR3. A D gene is named only where the DNA matches it firmly. Clone size appears in some rows only: once, few, many, or a class for an expanded clone.

D	V	J	size	CDR3	DNA
-	TRBV6-5	TRBJ1-5	-	CASRPDSYSNQPQHF	TGTGCCAGCAGACCCGACAGTTATAGCAATCAGCCCCAGCATTTT
TRBD1	TRBV6-6	TRBJ1-2	-	CASTHPGQNYGYTF	TGTGCCAGCACTCACCCGGGACAGAACTATGGCTACACCTTC
TRBD2	TRBV15	TRBJ2-3	-	CATSSPGLASTDTQYF	TGTGCCACCAGCAGCCCGGGACTAGCGTCGACAGATACGCAGTATTTT
TRBD1	TRBV10-3	TRBJ1-6	-	CAIQLDREASPLHF	TGTGCCATTCAACTAGACAGGGAGGCTTCACCCCTCCACTTT
TRBD1	TRBV7-2	TRBJ1-2	-	CASSLGATGRLRGYTF	TGTGCCAGCAGCTTAGGAGCGACAGGGCGGCTTAGGGGCTACACCTTC
-	TRBV20-1	TRBJ1-2	-	CSAPDRLYGYTF	TGCAGTGCTCCAGACAGGCTCTATGGCTACACCTTC
-	TRBV9	TRBJ2-3	-	CASSLRDSSTDTQYF	TGTGCCAGCAGCCTTCGGGACTCTAGCACAGATACGCAGTATTTT
TRBD2	TRBV29-1	TRBJ2-7	-	CSVVGLGYEQYF	TGCAGCGTTGTCGGACTAGGGTACGAGCAGTACTTC
TRBD1	TRBV7-2	TRBJ2-7	-	CASSHNRGANEQYF	TGTGCCAGCAGCCATAACAGGGGGGCGAACGAGCAGTACTTC
-	TRBV29-1	TRBJ1-5	few	CSASQGTSNQPQHF	TGCAGCGCCAGTCAGGGTACGAGCAATCAGCCCCAGCATTTT
TRBD1	TRBV6-5	TRBJ2-1	few	CASSATGATGEQFF	TGTGCCAGCAGTGCGACAGGGGCCACGGGGGAGCAGTTCTTC
TRBD2	TRBV10-3	TRBJ2-7	-	CAISVTSSSSYEQYF	TGTGCCATCAGTGTGACTAGCTCGAGCTCCTACGAGCAGTACTTC
TRBD2	TRBV7-6	TRBJ2-1	-	CASSISSGIREQFF	TGTGCCAGCAGTATATCTAGCGGGATTCGTGAGCAGTTCTTC
TRBD1	TRBV2	TRBJ1-6	-	CASRQGAANSPLHF	TGTGCCAGCAGACAGGGGGCGGCCAATTCACCCCTCCACTTT
TRBD1	TRBV12-3/TRBV12-4	TRBJ1-2	-	CASSPRDRADYDYTF	TGTGCCAGCAGTCCCCGGGACAGGGCTGACTATGACTACACCTTC
-	TRBV3-1	TRBJ2-1	-	CASSPGTFEQFF	TGTGCCAGCAGCCCAGGGACTTTCGAGCAGTTCTTC
-	TRBV6-5	TRBJ1-5	-	CASSSSFLQGSNGQPQHF	TGTGCCAGCAGTTCTTCCTTTCTACAGGGCAGTAATGGTCAGCCCCAGCATTTT
TRBD2	TRBV15	TRBJ2-5	few	CATSRVTSGEETQYF	TGTGCCACCAGCAGGGTGACTAGCGGGGAAGAGACCCAGTACTTC
-	TRBV20-1	TRBJ2-7	-	CSARDRASADAYEQYF	TGCAGTGCTAGAGATCGGGCTAGCGCCGATGCCTACGAGCAGTACTTC
TRBD2	TRBV7-9	TRBJ2-7	few	CASSLVSTSAYEQYF	TGTGCCAGCAGCTTAGTTTCGACTAGCGCCTACGAGCAGTACTTC
TRBD2	TRBV30	TRBJ2-3	-	CAWRGTSGFTDTQYF	TGTGCCTGGAGGGGGACTAGCGGGTTCACAGATACGCAGTATTTT